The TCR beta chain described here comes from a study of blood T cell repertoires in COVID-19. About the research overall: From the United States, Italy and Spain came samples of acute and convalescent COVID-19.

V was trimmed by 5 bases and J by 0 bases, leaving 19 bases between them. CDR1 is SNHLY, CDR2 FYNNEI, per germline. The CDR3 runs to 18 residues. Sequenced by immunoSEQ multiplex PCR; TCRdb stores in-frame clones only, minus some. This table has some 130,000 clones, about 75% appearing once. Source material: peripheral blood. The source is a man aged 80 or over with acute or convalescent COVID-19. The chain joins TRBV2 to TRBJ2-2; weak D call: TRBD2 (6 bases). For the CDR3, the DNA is TGTGCCAGCAGTCCTCGCACCCCGGGACTCACGAACACCGGGGAGCTGTTTTTT. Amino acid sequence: CASSPRTPGLTNTGELFF.